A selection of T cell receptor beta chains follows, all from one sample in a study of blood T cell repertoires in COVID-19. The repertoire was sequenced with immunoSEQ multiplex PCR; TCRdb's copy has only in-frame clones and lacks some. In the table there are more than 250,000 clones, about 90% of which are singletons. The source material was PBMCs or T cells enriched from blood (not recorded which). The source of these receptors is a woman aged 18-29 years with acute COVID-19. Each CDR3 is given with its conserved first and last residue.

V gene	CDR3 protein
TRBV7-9	CASSSASSTSGPYNEQFF
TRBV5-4	CASSHSTYEQYF
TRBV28	CASSLLSETVQETQYF
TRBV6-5	CASTTGGMYGYTF
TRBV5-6	CASSRGSGLGINEQFF
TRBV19	CASSAGTANYGYTF
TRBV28	CATRTSGSPNEQFF
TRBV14	CATIPGGRAPGASHEKLFF
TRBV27	CASSPHLRSGGSGELFF
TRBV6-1	CASSEYGQGSYTF
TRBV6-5	CASSYVGSHNEQFF
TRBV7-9	CASSLGRSYEQYF
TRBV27	CASSPTPQRLETQYF
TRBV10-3	CAISEPGTSGMSVWSYNEQFF
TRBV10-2	CASSGLAGGNPSTDTQYF
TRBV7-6	CASSPQGAHNEQFF
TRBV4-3	CASSLSFSSYEQYF
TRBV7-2	CASSLGFTSGSYEQYF
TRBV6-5	CASSSGGSNQPQHF
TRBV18	CASLTGGAGNQPQHF
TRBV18	CASSLRQGRNTEAFF
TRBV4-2	CASSQESPYRVWAGELFF
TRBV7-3	CASSLGGSDNEQFF
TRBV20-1	CSASPDYLAGIGELFF
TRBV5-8	CASSLQGARETQYF
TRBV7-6	CASSLATGGSSSYNEQFF
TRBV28	CASSLGGTGAQPQHF
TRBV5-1	CASSPGQGEVGNTIYF
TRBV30	CAWKGLAGGNTGELFF
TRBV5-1	CASSQGQNTEAFF
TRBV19	CASSTNTGQGIEGYTF
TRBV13	CASSGNRGLVTEAFF
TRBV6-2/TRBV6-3	CASSYRPLYSGGDEQYF
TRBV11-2	CASRPGGGTDTQYF
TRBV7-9	CASSPGTGSSRPQHF
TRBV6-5	CASSYVTGSGNEQFF
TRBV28	CASTTGTYQPQHF
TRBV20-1	CSASYGTGSETQYF
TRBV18	CASSPPDRTYEQYF
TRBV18	CASLEGLQYNEQFF
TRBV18	CASSPREGNQPQHF
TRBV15	CATSRGIQGKAGELFF
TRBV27	CASSRRGSNQPQHF
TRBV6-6	CASSFGGAGASGEQFF
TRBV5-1	CASSRTSGPSSYNEQFF
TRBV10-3	CAISESMQGVDTEAFF
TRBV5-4	CASSLAVDRSQHEAFF
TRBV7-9	CASSFRDSPYEQYF
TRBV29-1	CSVEGRLRPTDTQYF
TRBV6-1	CASSEAASGHGNIQYF
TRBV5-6	CASSLQGSGNTIYF
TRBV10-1	CASSESGEREQETQYF
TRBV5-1	CASSLGDTGANTEAFF